These 19 T cell receptor beta chains were all obtained from the same sample, sequenced in a study of T cells in Graves' hyperthyroidism and ophthalmopathy. RNA transcripts provided the source from which TCR beta CDR3 regions were amplified. Carried out on the TCR CDR3, a first-round RT-PCR used the HTBI primer set. TCRdb re-called the multiplex PCR reads with MiXCR, one entry per CDR3 protein. The sample consists of 450,000 to 700,000 distinct CDR3 sequences, around 45% of them appearing once. Sequences were obtained from peripheral blood or thyroid tissue (not recorded which). Source of these receptors: an adult woman with Graves' disease, either hyperthyroidism or ophthalmopathy (not recorded which).

This clonotype was observed many times. The J gene is TRBJ2-7, the V gene TRBV14; D ambiguous. The CDR3 extends over 14 amino acids. The germline V gene has CDR1 SGHDN and CDR2 FVKESK. V shed 1 base and J shed 2 bases, with 9 bases lying between them. The CDR3 DNA sequence: TGTGCCAGCAGCCAAGTCGGGTTTCCCTACGAGCAGTACTTC. It specifies CASSQVGFPYEQYF.

The table lists this clonotype with many counts. The chain carries TRBV10-3 and TRBJ2-7; 11 bases agree with TRBD1. Germline CDR1 reads ENHRY; CDR2 reads SYGVKD. The CDR3 sequence is 15 residues long. V was pared by 4 bases and J by 5 bases, with 7 bases of the junction left unmatched. CDR3 loop: CAISAPDRGPDEQYF. CDR3 DNA sequence: TGTGCCATCAGTGCGCCGGACAGGGGGCCCGACGAGCAGTACTTC.

V gene TRBV20-1 combines with J gene TRBJ2-5; TRBD1 matches at 7 bases. The length of the CDR3 is 14 residues. Per the germline V gene, CDR1 is DFQATT and CDR2 is SNEGSKA (reference sequence). Trimming at V came to 2 bases and at J to 7 bases, leaving 10 bases not matched to a gene. The CDR3 protein is CSARLPTGMGTQYF. DNA for the CDR3: TGCAGTGCTAGATTACCGACAGGGATGGGGACCCAGTACTTC.

The chain has TRBV30 and TRBJ2-7, with D tentatively TRBD1 or TRBD2 (5 bases each). CDR1 is GTSNPN, CDR2 SVGIG, per germline (reference sequence). CDR3 length: 14 amino acids. V shed 7 bases and J shed 3 bases, with 19 bases lying between them. The CDR3 DNA reads TGTGCCTCCACCGGTGGGGCAGGGAGCTACGAGCAGTACTTC. Translating gives CASTGGAGSYEQYF.

This clonotype was found many times. The chain joins TRBV6-5 to TRBJ1-1; a weak D match, TRBD1 (5 bases). This CDR3 contains 12 residues. Between the trimmed V and J ends, which lost 10 bases and 2 bases, there was a span of 11 bases. Per germline, CDR1 MNHEY and CDR2 SVGAGI. The CDR3 DNA is TGTGCCACCTACCAGGGTAACACTGAAGCTTTCTTT. It is translated as CATYQGNTEAFF.

This sequence joins TRBV7-6 and TRBJ2-7; 12 nucleotides align to TRBD2. Germline CDR1 and CDR2: SGHVS and FNYEAQ. There are 15 residues in the CDR3. J was trimmed by 3 bases and V by 3 bases; bases with no gene match: 3. The CDR3 loop reads CASSLETSGSYEQYF. The DNA for the CDR3 is TGTGCCAGCAGCTTGGAGACTAGCGGGAGCTACGAGCAGTACTTC. The whole variable domain, remainder taken from reference TRBV7-6 and TRBJ2-7, is GAGVSQSPRYKVTKRGQDVALRCDPISGHVSLYWYRQALGQGPEFLTYFNYEAQQDKSGLPNDRFSAERPEGSISTLTIQRTEQRDSAMYRCASSLETSGSYEQYFGPGTRLTVT.

The chain has TRBV7-9 and TRBJ2-7, with TRBD1 as a possible D gene (6 bases). Germline-derived CDR1 and CDR2 are SEHNR and FQNEAQ (reference sequence). V lost 0 bases, J lost 4 bases, and 22 bases lay in between. This CDR3 is 18 amino acids long. This chain's CDR3 is CASSLASPGALRWYEQYF. The CDR3 nucleotides read TGTGCCAGCAGCTTAGCGTCGCCAGGGGCGCTCCGTTGGTACGAGCAGTACTTC.

This clonotype appeared many times. CDR3 in DNA: TGTGCCAGCAGCCGCAGCAGGTTTCGGGGAGAGACCCAGTACTTC. Its protein is CASSRSRFRGETQYF. The genes are TRBV11-2 and TRBJ2-5, with D possibly matching TRBD2 (5 bases). Germline assignment: CDR1 SGHAT and CDR2 FQNNGV. Trimming cost V 5 bases and J 4 bases, with 17 bases left between them. CDR3 length: 15 amino acids.

The V gene is TRBV13, the J gene TRBJ1-6; D possibly corresponds to TRBD1 (6 bases). V shed 3 bases and J shed 7 bases, with 19 bases lying between them. The CDR3 is 17 residues long. Germline V gives CDR1 PRHDT, CDR2 FYEKMQ (reference sequence). The CDR3 reads CASSFREIPGENSPLHF. The DNA for the CDR3 is TGTGCCAGCAGCTTCCGTGAAATCCCAGGGGAAAATTCACCCCTCCACTTT.

This clonotype was recorded many times. The gene calls are TRBV7-2 and TRBJ1-2, with 8 bases matching TRBD1. With V trimmed by 6 bases and J by 8 bases, 8 bases remained unmatched. The CDR3 contains 13 residues. The germline V gene encodes CDR1 SGHTA and CDR2 FQGNSA. This CDR3 is CASRTGEFGGYTF. CDR3 coding DNA: TGTGCCAGCAGGACAGGGGAGTTCGGGGGCTACACCTTC.

The chain has TRBV6-5 and TRBJ2-7; D unresolved. The length of the CDR3 is 11 residues. CDR1 is MNHEY, CDR2 SVGAGI, per germline. V was clipped by 7 bases and J by 3 bases, with 7 bases between them. The CDR3 sequence is CASTDGYEQYF. DNA for the CDR3: TGTGCCAGCACTGACGGCTACGAGCAGTACTTC.

This clonotype was observed at least ten times. This chain's CDR3 is CASSSLIGTANQPQHF. DNA for the CDR3: TGTGCCAGCAGCTCGCTCATTGGGACAGCTAATCAGCCCCAGCATTTT. V usage is TRBV7-8 and J usage is TRBJ1-5; 7 positions agree with TRBD1. The CDR3 runs to 16 residues. Germline loops: CDR1 SGHVS, CDR2 FQNEAQ. The V segment lost 4 bases and the J segment 4 bases; nucleotides outside the gene matches: 10.

The chain links TRBV5-1 to TRBJ2-7, with TRBD2 as a possible D gene (6 bases). Trimming removed 2 bases at V and 1 base at J, with 13 bases between. The CDR3 loop spans 15 amino acids. Germline V gene data show CDR1 as SGHRS and CDR2 as YFSETQ. For the CDR3, the DNA is TGCGCCAGCAGCTTAGGCGGGATCGCATCCTACGAGCAGTACTTC. It is translated as CASSLGGIASYEQYF.

A note on this clonotype: One end of the junction does not line up with germline, which may come from a read error. The V call is TRBV20-1, the J call TRBJ2-5, with TRBD2 identical over 8 bases. Germline assignment: CDR1 DFQATT and CDR2 SNEGSKA (reference sequence). The CDR3 runs 13 residues. CDR3 protein: CSAPGRGGETRYF. The CDR3 DNA reads TGCAGTGCCCCCGGGAGGGGAGGAGAGACCCGGTACTTC.

This clonotype was counted ten times or more. The CDR3 bases are TGTGCCATCAGTGAGTCGAGACTCCGGGGGAACACTGAAGCTTTCTTT. This sequence encodes CAISESRLRGNTEAFF. The chain employs TRBV10-3 and TRBJ1-1; D remains ambiguous. The ends were cut back, 0 bases at V and 1 base at J, with 12 bases in the middle. The CDR3 totals 16 residues. Per the germline V gene, CDR1 is ENHRY and CDR2 is SYGVKD.

This clonotype was seen a handful of times. The chain joins TRBV28 to TRBJ1-3; 7 bases line up with TRBD1. The germline V gene has CDR1 MDHEN and CDR2 SYDVKM. With 5 bases clipped from V and 0 bases from J, the junction kept 10 bases outside the gene matches. CDR3 length: 17 amino acids. The CDR3 DNA reads TGTGCCAGCAGTCCGACAGGGTGGCAGGTCTCTGGAAACACCATATATTTT. Its translation is CASSPTGWQVSGNTIYF.

CDR3 in amino acids: CASSSITGEKLFF. The CDR3 coding sequence is TGTGCCAGCAGTTCGATCACCGGAGAAAAACTGTTTTTT. The genes are TRBV27 and TRBJ1-4, with no clear D. Germline lookup yields CDR1 MNHEY and CDR2 SMNVEV (reference sequence). CDR3 length equals 13 residues. Trimming shortened V by 4 bases and J by 8 bases, and 11 bases separated the two germline ends.

This clonotype appeared a single time. This chain joins TRBV29-1 and TRBJ1-2; 8 bases line up with TRBD1. The CDR3 covers 15 residues. CDR1 and CDR2 from the germline V gene are SQVTM and ANQGSEA. Trimming at V came to 6 bases and at J to 3 bases, leaving 12 bases not matched to a gene. CDR3 sequence: CSVRQGNEQYYGYTF. In DNA form, the CDR3 reads TGCAGCGTCCGACAGGGGAACGAGCAGTACTATGGCTACACCTTC.

The rearrangement links TRBV2 to TRBJ1-5; D is unresolved. The V gene's germline CDR1 is SNHLY and CDR2 FYNNEI. CDR3 length: 14 amino acids. The V and J ends lost 8 bases and 3 bases respectively, with 14 bases between them. CDR3 amino acids: CASLDGLTNQPQHF. The CDR3 DNA is TGTGCCAGCTTGGATGGTCTGACCAATCAGCCCCAGCATTTT.